The 30 T cell receptor beta chains presented below share a single source sample, sequenced in a study of PD-L1 blockade in urothelial cancer. The table came from immunoSEQ multiplex PCR; TCRdb's copy has only in-frame clones and leaves some out. In the table there are roughly 120,000 clones, around nine tenths of which are singletons. Time point meaning: peripheral blood 6 weeks after treatment start. The sequencing used PBMCs, collected around atezolizumab (anti-PD-L1) treatment. The receptors were gathered from a man between 60 and 75 years old with urothelial cancer.

The rearrangement links TRBV28 to TRBJ2-7; 8 nucleotides align to TRBD1. This CDR3 region has 14 residues. The germline V gene encodes CDR1 MDHEN and CDR2 SYDVKM. Germline trimming cut 1 base from V and 7 bases from J; bases unmatched to any gene: 6. This CDR3 is CASSLSDRGGEQYF. The CDR3 nucleotides are TGTGCCAGCAGTTTATCCGACAGGGGAGGTGAGCAGTACTTC.

The rearrangement uses TRBV4-1 and TRBJ2-3; 8 bases fit TRBD1. V dropped 4 bases and J dropped 4; count of bases not matched to a gene: 4. The CDR3 totals 14 residues. Looked up from germline, CDR1 is MGHRA and CDR2 is YSYEKL. The chain's CDR3 is CASSRPQGADTQYF. The CDR3 DNA follows: TGCGCCAGCAGCCGGCCACAGGGGGCAGATACGCAGTATTTT.

The CDR3 region has the DNA TGCGCCAGCAGCGTGCCGGGACAGTATAACAATGAGCAGTTCTTC. It is translated as CASSVPGQYNNEQFF. V and J are TRBV5-1 and TRBJ2-1; 7 bases match TRBD1. This CDR3 spans 15 amino acids. V dropped 4 bases and J dropped 5; count of bases not matched to a gene: 9. In germline, CDR1 is SGHRS, CDR2 YFSETQ. The full variable domain, rest sourced from reference TRBV5-1 and TRBJ2-1, is KAGVTQTPRYLIKTRGQQVTLSCSPISGHRSVSWYQQTPGQGLQFLFEYFSETQRNKGNFPGRFSGRQFSNSRSEMNVSTLELGDSALYLCASSVPGQYNNEQFFGPGTRLTVL.

V is TRBV15 and J is TRBJ1-1; D may be TRBD1 (5 bases). Trimming took off 1 base at V and 1 base at J, with 7 bases between the two ends. This CDR3 has 14 amino acids. Germline values: CDR1 LNHNV, CDR2 YYDKDF (reference sequence). The CDR3 reads CATSRGQQNTEAFF. The CDR3 DNA follows: TGTGCCACCAGCAGAGGACAGCAGAACACTGAAGCTTTCTTT.

The chain carries TRBV11-1 and TRBJ2-7, with D possibly matching TRBD1 (6 bases). V was trimmed by 1 base and J by 2 bases, leaving 9 bases between them. Germline assignment: CDR1 SGHAT and CDR2 FQDESV (reference sequence). The CDR3 length is 14 residues. The CDR3 here is CASSLGPGAYEQYF. DNA for the CDR3: TGTGCCAGCAGCTTAGGCCCAGGGGCCTACGAGCAGTACTTC.

This clone was seen once. The V gene is TRBV11-1, the J gene TRBJ2-7, with D possibly matching TRBD2 (6 bases). The CDR3 has 14 amino acids. Trimming took off 3 bases at V and 5 bases at J, with 14 bases between the two ends. The germline V gene encodes CDR1 SGHAT and CDR2 FQDESV (reference sequence). CDR3 residues: CASSLGLPPDEQYF. In DNA form, the CDR3 reads TGTGCCAGCAGCTTGGGACTCCCCCCCGACGAGCAGTACTTC.

V and J are TRBV5-1 and TRBJ1-2, with 8 bases aligning to TRBD1. Germline V gene sequence: CDR1 SGHRS, CDR2 YFSETQ. The CDR3 has 16 amino acids. The J segment lost 0 bases and the V segment lost 0 bases, leaving 4 bases of the junction unmatched. CDR3 nucleotide sequence: TGCGCCAGCAGCTTGGCCCCGGACAGGGCTAACTATGGCTACACCTTC. This sequence encodes CASSLAPDRANYGYTF. Full variable domain (outside the CDR3, taken from reference TRBV5-1 and TRBJ1-2): KAGVTQTPRYLIKTRGQQVTLSCSPISGHRSVSWYQQTPGQGLQFLFEYFSETQRNKGNFPGRFSGRQFSNSRSEMNVSTLELGDSALYLCASSLAPDRANYGYTFGSGTRLTVV.

The V call is TRBV6-5, the J call TRBJ2-1, with 10 bases identical to TRBD2. Germline values: CDR1 MNHEY, CDR2 SVGAGI. J was trimmed by 5 bases and V by 5 bases; bases with no gene match: 6. CDR3 size: 15 residues. CDR3 bases: TGTGCCAGCAGTACCTGGACTAGCGGAGACAATGAGCAGTTCTTC. It codes for CASSTWTSGDNEQFF.

The chain combines TRBV19 with TRBJ2-2; TRBD1 matches 12 bases. This CDR3 comprises 15 residues. Germline V lookup: CDR1 LNHDA, CDR2 SQIVND (reference sequence). V gave up 5 bases and J gave up 7 bases; unmatched junction bases: 5. CDR3 coding DNA: TGTGCCAGTAGTTCCGGGACAGGGGGCCTCGGGGAGCTGTTTTTT. Translation gives CASSSGTGGLGELFF.

This chain links TRBV5-4 with TRBJ1-2; 10 bases fit TRBD1. The CDR3 length is 17 residues. Germline CDR1 is SGHNT and CDR2 is YYREEE (reference sequence). Trimming took 5 bases from V and 4 from J; bases not matched to a gene: 14. In DNA form, the CDR3 reads TGTGCCAGCAGGGCCGGGACAGGGGCTGCCGGGGCCTATGGCTACACCTTC. Translated: CASRAGTGAAGAYGYTF.

This chain links TRBV6-5 with TRBJ1-2; D unresolved. This CDR3 is 16 amino acids long. Trimming removed 0 bases from V and 4 bases from J, with 15 bases in between. Germline V gene lookup returns CDR1 MNHEY and CDR2 SVGAGI. The CDR3 loop is CASSYSPGGGIYGYTF. The CDR3 DNA reads TGTGCCAGCAGTTACTCCCCCGGTGGAGGGATCTATGGCTACACCTTC.

The chain is built from TRBV14 and TRBJ1-2; no clear D. CDR3 length: 15 amino acids. Germline values: CDR1 SGHDN, CDR2 FVKESK. V lost 6 bases and J 2 bases, leaving 16 bases between the germline ends. The CDR3 region has the DNA TGTGCCAGCAGTCTATTGGGCCCGACGAACTATGGCTACACCTTC. The encoded protein is CASSLLGPTNYGYTF.

The chain is built from TRBV6-5 and TRBJ1-5, with unresolved D. The germline CDR1 and CDR2 sequences are MNHEY and SVGAGI. Trimming removed 6 bases from V and 2 bases from J, with 8 bases in between. This CDR3 comprises 13 residues. In DNA form, the CDR3 reads TGTGCCAGCAGCCCAGTTGGCAATCAGCCCCAGCATTTT. It translates to CASSPVGNQPQHF.

This chain links TRBV5-1 with TRBJ2-7; D perhaps matches TRBD2 (7 bases). The V end lost 4 bases, the J end lost 2 bases, and 16 bases lay between the germline ends. CDR3 length equals 15 residues. CDR1 SGHRS and CDR2 YFSETQ come from the germline V gene. This CDR3 is CASSGGGGVTYEQYF. The CDR3 nucleotides are TGCGCCAGCAGCGGGGGAGGGGGGGTGACCTACGAGCAGTACTTC.

The chain recombines TRBV4-1 with TRBJ1-5; D ambiguous. Germline CDR1 MGHRA, CDR2 YSYEKL. V was clipped by 1 base and J by 4 bases, with 8 bases between them. This CDR3 is 14 amino acids long. CDR3 sequence: CASSQVNFNQPQHF. In DNA form, the CDR3 reads TGCGCCAGCAGCCAAGTTAACTTTAATCAGCCCCAGCATTTT.

This sequence joins TRBV4-1 and TRBJ2-1, with D perhaps matching TRBD2 (5 bases). The CDR3 totals 13 residues. The ends were cut back, 1 base at V and 14 bases at J, with 15 bases in the middle. In germline, CDR1 is MGHRA, CDR2 YSYEKL. The CDR3 DNA sequence: TGCGCCAGCAGCCAAGGCGAGGCATTCGGGAAGTTCTTC. Amino acids: CASSQGEAFGKFF.

This clone was seen ten or more times. The V gene is TRBV10-3, the J gene TRBJ1-5; TRBD1 is a possible D gene (5 bases). The germline V gene encodes CDR1 ENHRY and CDR2 SYGVKD. CDR3 length: 13 residues. V was cut by 6 bases and J by 5 bases, with 11 bases left in between. The CDR3 region is CAISPDRHQPQHF. DNA of the CDR3: TGTGCCATCAGCCCTGACAGACATCAGCCCCAGCATTTT.

This clone was recorded only once. DNA for the CDR3: TGTGCCAGCAGTGAAGCGGGGCAGGGTGGAGCTTTCTTT. Its protein product is CASSEAGQGGAFF. The chain employs TRBV2 and TRBJ1-1, with a weak D call TRBD1 (5 bases). V dropped 0 bases and J dropped 10 bases, with 12 bases sitting between them. The length of the CDR3 is 13 residues. CDR1 and CDR2 (germline): SNHLY, FYNNEI.

This clone was seen only once. The J gene is TRBJ1-2, the V gene TRBV6-6, with D possibly being TRBD1 (6 bases). Germline CDR1 is MNHNY and CDR2 is SVGAGI (reference sequence). V was clipped by 6 bases and J by 4 bases, with 15 bases between them. There are 14 residues in the CDR3. The CDR3 region has the DNA TGTGCCAGCAGGGGGCCTGAACAGGGCTATGGCTACACCTTC. Translation: CASRGPEQGYGYTF.

The rearrangement uses TRBV6-5 and TRBJ2-7; no clear D gene. CDR1 and CDR2 (germline): MNHEY, SVGAGI. V was shortened by 7 bases and J by 1 base, with 8 bases between the two germline ends. The CDR3 spans 12 residues. The CDR3: CASTGFSYEQYF. In DNA form, the CDR3 reads TGTGCCAGCACCGGGTTTTCCTACGAGCAGTACTTC.

V is TRBV2 and J is TRBJ1-5; TRBD1 matches at 7 bases. CDR1 is SNHLY and CDR2 is FYNNEI in the germline V gene. V lost 4 bases and J lost 10; bases outside the gene matches: 10. This CDR3 comprises 14 residues. Here the CDR3 reads CASSAGTAARPQHF. CDR3 nucleotide sequence: TGTGCCAGCAGTGCCGGGACAGCCGCCCGACCCCAGCATTTT.

This chain joins TRBV5-1 and TRBJ1-2; TRBD1 matches 8 bases. The CDR3 is 14 residues long. V was clipped by 1 base and J by 2 bases; unmatched bases: 1. Per the germline V gene, CDR1 is SGHRS and CDR2 is YFSETQ. DNA for the CDR3: TGCGCCAGCAGCTTGTCAGGGGGCAACTATGGCTACACCTTC. This encodes CASSLSGGNYGYTF.

This clone was detected only a few times. The rearrangement uses TRBV7-8 and TRBJ2-1; D is uncertain. The ends were cut back, 0 bases at V and 6 bases at J, with 12 bases in the middle. Germline CDR1 SGHVS, CDR2 FQNEAQ. The CDR3 runs to 15 residues. CDR3 DNA sequence: TGTGCCAGCAGCTTAGCTCCGCACTCCGTCAATGAGCAGTTCTTC. As protein: CASSLAPHSVNEQFF.

This chain uses TRBV5-1 with TRBJ1-5; no firm D call. The CDR3 sequence is 13 residues long. Trimming removed 4 bases from V and 4 bases from J, with 9 bases in between. Germline loops: CDR1 SGHRS, CDR2 YFSETQ. Here the CDR3 reads CASSPTGNQPQHF. DNA for the CDR3: TGCGCCAGCAGCCCGACGGGGAATCAGCCCCAGCATTTT.

J is TRBJ1-5 and V is TRBV28; the D gene is possibly TRBD1 (6 bases). V gave up 5 bases and J gave up 13 bases, with 18 bases separating them. Germline CDR1 is MDHEN and CDR2 is SYDVKM. CDR3 length: 13 residues. CDR3 DNA sequence: TGTGCCAGCAGTAACCAAGTCAGGGGACAACAGCATTTT. It specifies CASSNQVRGQQHF.

V and J are TRBV6-1 and TRBJ1-2; the match to TRBD1 covers 10 bases. Trimming removed 7 bases from V and 5 bases from J; junction bases left unmatched: 7. CDR1 and CDR2 from the germline V gene are MNHNS and SASEGT. This CDR3 has 14 amino acids. The CDR3 reads CASTPGQGNYGYTF. CDR3 DNA sequence: TGTGCCAGCACCCCGGGACAGGGGAATTATGGCTACACCTTC.

This chain links TRBV19 with TRBJ2-2; D gene uncertain. The CDR3 totals 14 residues. CDR1 and CDR2 (germline): LNHDA, SQIVND (reference sequence). V lost 3 bases and J 5 bases, leaving 10 bases between the germline ends. The CDR3: CASSIPTLTGELFF. CDR3 bases: TGTGCCAGTAGTATTCCCACATTAACCGGGGAGCTGTTTTTT.

The chain carries TRBV7-2 and TRBJ2-3; the match to TRBD2 covers 11 bases. The CDR3 runs to 16 residues. Germline V gives CDR1 SGHTA, CDR2 FQGNSA. Trimming took 4 bases from V and 5 from J; bases not matched to a gene: 8. Here the CDR3 DNA reads TGTGCCAGCAGCTCGAGAGCTAGCGGGGGGATAGATACGCAGTATTTT. It codes for CASSSRASGGIDTQYF.

The genes are TRBV5-1 and TRBJ2-3; tentatively, D is TRBD2 (6 bases). The V end lost 4 bases, the J end lost 1 base, and 13 bases lay between the germline ends. Germline V lookup: CDR1 SGHRS, CDR2 YFSETQ. The CDR3 runs to 15 residues. CDR3 DNA sequence: TGCGCCAGCAGCCCGCGGGGAGGTGGCACAGATACGCAGTATTTT. Protein: CASSPRGGGTDTQYF.

CDR3 DNA: TGTGCCAGCAGATCAGGGATGGCGCAGTATTTT. The encoded protein is CASRSGMAQYF. The chain is built from TRBV27 and TRBJ2-3, with D possibly TRBD1 on 5 matching bases. Trimming stripped 6 bases from V and 10 bases from J, with 11 bases between. Germline CDR1 MNHEY, CDR2 SMNVEV (reference sequence). This CDR3 contains 11 residues.